These T cell receptor beta chains were read from a single sample in a study of T cells in Graves' hyperthyroidism and ophthalmopathy. In TCRdb, the multiplex PCR reads were re-called with MiXCR into one record per CDR3 protein. The sample has about 350,000 distinct CDR3 sequences; 15% are singletons. Sequencing input: blood. Every receptor here comes from a woman in her sixties with Graves' ophthalmopathy. Each CDR3 is given with its conserved first and last residue. The D gene is left open where the match is weak.

TRBJ1-2 TRBD1 TRBV19 CASSITGAGGYTF
TRBJ2-1 TRBD2 TRBV3-1 CASSSVSGGGDEQFF
TRBJ2-1 TRBD2 TRBV20-1 CSAGGRASDEQFF
TRBJ2-7 TRBD2 TRBV6-2/TRBV6-3 CASSPTRLAVIYEQYF
TRBJ2-7 . TRBV11-2 CASSSVSGASYEQYF
TRBJ2-1 TRBD2 TRBV5-1 CASSLSGVITNEQFF
TRBJ1-3 . TRBV20-1 CSARDYRDRMSSGNTIYF
TRBJ2-1 TRBD2 TRBV4-1 CASSLPGLAGGAYEQFF
TRBJ2-2 . TRBV4-2 CASSQDIGPIRTGELFF
TRBJ2-5 . TRBV7-9 CASSLPVGLQETQYF
TRBJ2-4 . TRBV11-2 CASSPRSKNIQYF
TRBJ1-1 . TRBV5-6 CASSFFGRVNTEAFF
TRBJ1-6 . TRBV5-1 CASSLTDGGSGSPLHF
TRBJ2-3 . TRBV12-3/TRBV12-4 CASSLGDQKTQYF
TRBJ2-1 . TRBV5-5 CASSLRDAAAYNEQFF
TRBJ2-5 . TRBV29-1 CSVEHRVKREAQYF
TRBJ2-7 . TRBV28 CASSTSRQVYEQYF
TRBJ2-3 . TRBV6-5 CASSYSRRTDTQYF
TRBJ2-1 TRBD1 TRBV28 CASIQGARDEQFF
TRBJ1-1 TRBD1 TRBV19 CASSPQDRGENTEAFF
TRBJ2-4 . TRBV29-1 CSVLSRGSIIGKNIQYF
TRBJ2-5 TRBD2 TRBV10-3 CATRLAGVETQYF
TRBJ2-3 . TRBV5-1 CASSLEQGGIDTQYF
TRBJ2-2 TRBD2 TRBV6-1 CASSIGGAWGELFF
TRBJ2-1 TRBD2 TRBV10-3 CAISNPGGRDYNEQFF
TRBJ2-7 . TRBV29-1 CSVEESLTVSYEQYF
TRBJ2-2 TRBD1 TRBV7-8 CASSPWGDRGNEYNGELFF
TRBJ1-6 TRBD1 TRBV30 CAWTGGRGDSPLHF
TRBJ2-7 TRBD2 TRBV5-1 CASSTGLMYEQYF
TRBJ2-3 TRBD2 TRBV15 CATSRGGTSGRSADTQYF
TRBJ2-4 . TRBV11-2 CASSTTWGGGQNIQYF
TRBJ2-1 . TRBV7-9 CAGSLAWGNEQFF
TRBJ2-1 . TRBV3-1 CASSQGTEQFF
TRBJ2-7 . TRBV12-3/TRBV12-4 CASSLPRYEQYF
TRBJ2-5 TRBD1 TRBV2 CASSADRGKGETQYF
TRBJ2-5 . TRBV7-7 CASSLRPGGQQETQYF
TRBJ2-5 . TRBV25-1 CASSESGHTRQKTQYF
TRBJ2-1 TRBD2 TRBV28 CASSGGGAGDNEQFF
TRBJ2-4 . TRBV4-1 CASSQGRTENIQYF
TRBJ1-6 . TRBV19 CASSRGTTNNSPLHF
TRBJ1-1 . TRBV6-2/TRBV6-3 CASSYSFKTLNTEAFF
TRBJ2-3 TRBD2 TRBV7-6 CASSLSSGSTDTQYF
TRBJ2-7 TRBD2 TRBV27 CASSLSLSGRDPAYEQYF
TRBJ2-3 . TRBV10-3 CAINGVSADTQYF
TRBJ2-1 TRBD2 TRBV5-1 CASSPLAGVDEQFF
TRBJ1-2 . TRBV2 CASTPGNYGYTF
TRBJ2-2 . TRBV9 CASSVGDFANTGELFF
TRBJ2-3 TRBD2 TRBV5-1 CASSLRGADTQYF
TRBJ1-1 . TRBV6-1 CASRGTGGEAFF